One sample yielded the 24 T cell receptor beta chains listed below, sequenced in a study of CD8 T cells in ankylosing spondylitis. TCRdb reprocessed the 5' RACE reads with MiXCR, giving one entry per CDR3 protein. The sample yields 150,000 to 200,000 distinct CDR3 sequences, 25% to 35% seen once. The specimen was synovial fluid, either unsorted or a sorted T cell fraction (not recorded which). The origin of the receptors is a male donor with ankylosing spondylitis.

V is TRBV7-2 and J is TRBJ1-3, with D hard to call. Trimming stripped 5 bases from V and 0 bases from J, with 11 bases between. The CDR3 runs 15 residues. Germline lookup yields CDR1 SGHTA and CDR2 FQGNSA. The chain's CDR3 is CASSRRRNSGNTIYF. The DNA of the CDR3 is TGTGCCAGCAGCCGCAGACGGAACTCTGGAAACACCATATATTTT.

The CDR3 DNA follows: TGTGCCAGCAGCCCCACCCGGGACACTAAAGAAGCTTTCTTT. Translating gives CASSPTRDTKEAFF. This chain links TRBV7-3 with TRBJ1-1; the D gene is possibly TRBD1 (6 bases). This CDR3 region has 14 residues. V was pared by 5 bases and J by 8 bases, with 18 bases between. Germline V gene lookup returns CDR1 SGHTA and CDR2 FQGTGA.

This clonotype was counted at least ten times. V and J are TRBV7-2 and TRBJ1-5; D is unresolved. The CDR3 is 16 residues long. Germline V gene lookup returns CDR1 SGHTA and CDR2 FQGNSA. V lost 1 base, J lost 3 bases, and 13 bases lay in between. CDR3: CASSLDPNRLNQPQHF. In DNA, the CDR3 is TGTGCCAGCAGCTTAGACCCGAACAGACTCAATCAGCCCCAGCATTTT.

This chain connects TRBV5-8 to TRBJ2-2; 9 positions match TRBD2. The CDR3 loop spans 17 amino acids. Germline V CDR1 and CDR2: SGHTS, YDEGEE. After removal of 1 base from V and 5 bases from J, the junction contained 9 bases not matched to a gene. CDR3 residues: CASSLTFGLATTGELFF. In DNA, the CDR3 is TGTGCCAGCAGCTTGACATTTGGACTAGCGACAACCGGGGAGCTGTTTTTT.

This clonotype was recorded many times. The J gene is TRBJ2-7, the V gene TRBV6-2 or TRBV6-3; 7 bases line up with TRBD1. The CDR3 runs 12 residues. CDR1 and CDR2 from the germline V gene are MNHEY and SVGEGT. The V gene end was trimmed by 4 bases and the J gene end by 12 bases; junction bases not matched to a gene: 9. The DNA of the CDR3 is TGTGCCAGCAGTTTTCAGGGGGTATCTGCGTACTTC. As protein: CASSFQGVSAYF.

The chain links TRBV6-1 to TRBJ1-2; 8 nucleotides line up with TRBD1. The V and J ends lost 6 bases and 3 bases, in that order; junction bases with no gene match: 3. Looked up from germline, CDR1 is MNHNS and CDR2 is SASEGT. This CDR3 has 13 amino acids. The DNA of the CDR3 is TGTGCCAGCAGGGGACAGGCGCACTATGGCTACACCTTC. Amino acid sequence: CASRGQAHYGYTF.

This clonotype has a handful of counts. The V gene is TRBV20-1, the J gene TRBJ2-5; D gene uncertain. CDR1 is DFQATT, CDR2 SNEGSKA, per germline (reference sequence). The V and J ends lost 2 bases and 2 bases respectively, with 6 bases between them. This CDR3 comprises 12 residues. This CDR3 is CSARSFQETQYF. CDR3 in DNA: TGCAGTGCTAGAAGCTTTCAAGAGACCCAGTACTTC.

This clonotype occurred a few times. The V call is TRBV7-9, the J call TRBJ2-7, with 10 bases matching TRBD2. The V gene end was trimmed by 6 bases and the J gene end by 0 bases; junction bases not matched to a gene: 8. Germline values: CDR1 SEHNR, CDR2 FQNEAQ (reference sequence). The CDR3 is made up of 16 amino acids. The CDR3 is CASRSGLAVSSYEQYF. The CDR3 bases are TGTGCCAGCAGGTCCGGACTAGCGGTCAGCTCCTACGAGCAGTACTTC.

This clonotype was recorded many times. This chain connects TRBV20-1 to TRBJ2-3, with TRBD2 identical over 9 bases. J was trimmed by 2 bases and V by 5 bases; bases with no gene match: 14. The length of the CDR3 is 17 residues. Germline CDR1 reads DFQATT; CDR2 reads SNEGSKA (reference sequence). This CDR3 reads CSAYGGSTSGYTDTQYF. CDR3 bases: TGCAGTGCTTACGGGGGGTCTACTAGCGGGTACACAGATACGCAGTATTTT.

This clonotype was seen more than once but under ten times. The chain uses TRBV7-9 and TRBJ1-5, with 7 bases lining up with TRBD1. CDR1 SEHNR and CDR2 FQNEAQ come from the germline V gene (reference sequence). The CDR3 is 16 amino acids. With 4 bases clipped from V and 0 bases from J, the junction kept 6 bases outside the gene matches. CDR3 protein: CASSYSGTASNQPQHF. In DNA form, the CDR3 reads TGTGCCAGCAGCTACTCCGGGACAGCTAGCAATCAGCCCCAGCATTTT.

The chain links TRBV7-9 to TRBJ1-5; possible D gene TRBD1, 5 bases. This CDR3 is 14 amino acids long. CDR1 and CDR2 from the germline V gene are SEHNR and FQNEAQ (reference sequence). Between the trimmed V and J ends, which lost 1 base and 6 bases, there was a span of 10 bases. The CDR3 is CASSLEGLRQPQHF. The DNA of the CDR3 is TGTGCCAGCAGCTTAGAGGGGTTGCGTCAGCCCCAGCATTTT.

This clonotype was picked up many times. The chain joins TRBV28 to TRBJ2-4; D unresolved. The germline V gene has CDR1 MDHEN and CDR2 SYDVKM. The V and J ends lost 4 bases and 1 base respectively, with 14 bases between them. The length of the CDR3 is 16 residues. The CDR3: CASSSYATKAKNIQYF. DNA for the CDR3: TGTGCCAGCAGTTCCTACGCGACGAAGGCCAAAAACATTCAGTACTTC.

This chain links TRBV7-3 with TRBJ2-7; 12 bases are a match to TRBD2. Germline trimming cut 1 base from V and 6 bases from J; bases unmatched to any gene: 7. CDR1 and CDR2 from the germline V gene are SGHTA and FQGTGA. CDR3 size: 16 residues. Here the CDR3 reads CASSLKGGTSGFEQYF. The CDR3 DNA sequence: TGTGCCAGCAGCTTAAAGGGGGGGACTAGCGGGTTCGAGCAGTACTTC.

This clonotype was seen at least ten times. V and J are TRBV27 and TRBJ1-1, with D possibly being TRBD1 (5 bases). The CDR3 is 13 residues long. The germline CDR1 and CDR2 sequences are MNHEY and SMNVEV (reference sequence). V lost 4 bases and J lost 3, with 9 bases in between. CDR3 in amino acids: CASSYTRDTEAFF. DNA for the CDR3: TGTGCCAGCAGTTATACCAGGGACACTGAAGCTTTCTTT.

This clonotype showed up many times. The V and J genes are TRBV7-9 and TRBJ1-6; no firm D call. The germline V gene encodes CDR1 SEHNR and CDR2 FQNEAQ (reference sequence). The CDR3 contains 16 residues. V lost 5 bases and J lost 3, with 14 bases in between. The CDR3 bases are TGTGCCAGCAGCCTCGGATCGGGGTTCTATAATTCACCCCTCCACTTT. Protein: CASSLGSGFYNSPLHF.

This clonotype was detected many times. The V gene is TRBV4-2, the J gene TRBJ2-7; D unresolved. CDR1 is LGHNA and CDR2 is YNFKEQ in the germline V gene. This CDR3 is 14 amino acids long. Between the trimmed V and J ends, which lost 1 base and 3 bases, there was a span of 10 bases. CDR3 nucleotides: TGTGCCAGCAGCCAAGCCTCAGCCGTCTACGAGCAGTACTTC. Its translation is CASSQASAVYEQYF.

The chain links TRBV7-9 to TRBJ2-5, with 8 bases lining up with TRBD1. With 0 bases clipped from V and 4 bases from J, the junction kept 4 bases outside the gene matches. There are 15 residues in the CDR3. Germline V gene data show CDR1 as SEHNR and CDR2 as FQNEAQ (reference sequence). Here the CDR3 DNA reads TGTGCCAGCAGCTTAGCGGGACAGGTCGGAGAGACCCAGTACTTC. This encodes CASSLAGQVGETQYF.

Many counts were recorded for this clonotype. V and J are TRBV7-2 and TRBJ1-2; D might be TRBD1 (6 bases). Per the germline V gene, CDR1 is SGHTA and CDR2 is FQGNSA. The CDR3 is made up of 14 amino acids. V lost 1 base and J lost 5, with 11 bases in between. CDR3 DNA: TGTGCCAGCAGCTTAGAGACAGGAGGTTATGGCTACACCTTC. It codes for CASSLETGGYGYTF.

At least ten counts were recorded for this clonotype. This chain links TRBV20-1 with TRBJ2-1; 13 bases align to TRBD2. CDR1 and CDR2 from the germline V gene are DFQATT and SNEGSKA (reference sequence). This CDR3 spans 15 amino acids. V trimming: 4 bases; J trimming: 7 bases; junction bases outside the gene matches: 7. The CDR3: CSATSGLAGPNEQFF. The CDR3, as DNA: TGCAGTGCTACCTCGGGACTAGCGGGACCTAATGAGCAGTTCTTC.

This clonotype has just a few counts. The V and J genes are TRBV15 and TRBJ2-5, with D possibly being TRBD2 (7 bases). The V gene's germline CDR1 is LNHNV and CDR2 YYDKDF (reference sequence). V was cut by 1 base and J by 1 base, with 13 bases left in between. This CDR3 is built from 16 residues. Written as DNA, the CDR3 is TGTGCCACCAGCAGAGCAACGGGGGGCCCCCAAGAGACCCAGTACTTC. Protein sequence: CATSRATGGPQETQYF.

Comment on this clonotype: Just one base apart from a much larger clone, this may be a read error. The CDR3 does not close with the conserved phenylalanine or tryptophan, likely indicating a read error. The chain combines TRBV15 with TRBJ2-1; D is tentatively TRBD1 or TRBD2 (5 bases each). This CDR3 is built from 14 residues. V lost 8 bases, J lost 0 bases, and 11 bases lay in between. CDR1 and CDR2 (germline): LNHNV, YYDKDF (reference sequence). CDR3 sequence: CATETGGSYNEQFL. Here the CDR3 DNA reads TGTGCCACCGAGACTGGGGGCTCCTACAATGAGCAGTTCTTA.

The genes are TRBV3-1 and TRBJ2-3; possible D gene TRBD2, 5 bases. The CDR3 runs 16 residues. Germline CDR1 reads LGHDT; CDR2 reads YNNKEL (reference sequence). Trimming took 1 base from V and 3 from J, leaving 14 bases between them. CDR3 coding DNA: TGTGCCAGCAGCCAAGCAGGACGAGAGGGAACAGATACGCAGTATTTT. It is translated as CASSQAGREGTDTQYF.

This sequence joins TRBV2 and TRBJ2-2; no reliable D call. The CDR3 sequence is 12 residues long. Germline V gene lookup returns CDR1 SNHLY and CDR2 FYNNEI. With 1 base removed from V and 9 bases from J, the gap between germline ends came to 6 bases. CDR3 amino acids: CASSEELWELFF. Written as DNA, the CDR3 is TGTGCCAGCAGTGAAGAACTGTGGGAGCTGTTTTTT.

The rearrangement links TRBV6-5 to TRBJ1-1; possibly TRBD1 for D (5 bases). V was cut by 2 bases and J by 11 bases, with 15 bases left in between. Germline CDR1 is MNHEY and CDR2 is SVGAGI. This CDR3 has 13 amino acids. The CDR3 loop reads CASSYIGAGRAFF. CDR3 DNA sequence: TGTGCCAGCAGTTACATCGGGGCCGGACGCGCTTTCTTT.